A single sample gave rise to the 27 T cell receptor beta chains below, sequenced in a study of regulatory T cells in long-lasting Graves disease. Time point here: newly diagnosed GD, antithyroid drugs for less than 3 months. PBMC-extracted RNA yielded the TCR library. The authors built TCR beta libraries using iRepertoire HTBI primers and Arm-PCR of CDR3 regions. TCRdb independently ran MiXCR on the multiplex PCR reads; one entry per CDR3 protein. The data hold about 500,000 distinct CDR3 sequences, with 12% observed a single time. Separately, the same data were catalogued under a study of T cells in Graves' hyperthyroidism and ophthalmopathy.

Here the sequenced sample was peripheral blood mononuclear cells (PBMCs), taken at new diagnosis, from a patient treated with antithyroid drugs. Source of these receptors: a woman in her twenties or thirties with Graves disease.

This clonotype showed up many times. This chain joins TRBV27 and TRBJ2-4, with D perhaps matching TRBD1 (6 bases). Germline loops: CDR1 MNHEY, CDR2 SMNVEV (reference sequence). The CDR3 runs 15 residues. The V gene lost 0 bases and the J gene lost 8 bases, with 14 bases spanning the gap. CDR3 sequence reads: CASSLSVQGVYIQYF. The CDR3 nucleotides are TGTGCCAGCAGTTTATCAGTACAGGGCGTATACATTCAGTACTTC.

This clonotype occurred many times. This chain uses TRBV20-1 with TRBJ1-2, with unresolved D. Germline lookup yields CDR1 DFQATT and CDR2 SNEGSKA (reference sequence). V was cut by 4 bases and J by 0 bases, with 12 bases left in between. The CDR3 extends over 14 amino acids. The CDR3 loop reads CSAIGLTANYGYTF. The CDR3 DNA reads as TGCAGTGCTATAGGCTTAACAGCTAACTATGGCTACACCTTC.

V usage is TRBV19 and J usage is TRBJ2-2; either TRBD1 or TRBD2 may supply D (7 bases each). V was trimmed by 8 bases and J by 6 bases, leaving 22 bases between them. This CDR3 spans 16 amino acids. In germline, CDR1 is LNHDA, CDR2 SQIVND (reference sequence). CDR3 in amino acids: CASLRLAGGSAGELFF. Here the CDR3 DNA reads TGTGCCAGTCTCCGACTAGCAGGGGGGTCGGCCGGGGAGCTGTTTTTT.

In its sample, this clonotype was seen many times. The chain combines TRBV11-2 with TRBJ1-2; 12 bases map to TRBD1. Germline CDR1 reads SGHAT; CDR2 reads FQNNGV. Germline trimming cut 1 base from V and 3 bases from J; bases unmatched to any gene: 3. The length of the CDR3 is 16 residues. The CDR3 DNA sequence: TGTGCCAGCAGCTTAGTGGGGACAGGGGGCTACTATGGCTACACCTTC. Translation gives CASSLVGTGGYYGYTF.

V gene TRBV6-5 combines with J gene TRBJ2-7, with D possibly being TRBD1 or TRBD2 (6 bases each). CDR1 is MNHEY, CDR2 SVGAGI, per germline. V was shortened by 2 bases and J by 0 bases, with 11 bases between the two germline ends. This CDR3 region has 15 residues. The CDR3 here is CASSYGGPLSYEQYF. The CDR3 DNA is TGTGCCAGCAGTTACGGGGGGCCCCTCTCCTACGAGCAGTACTTC.

This clonotype was detected many times. The chain employs TRBV18 and TRBJ2-7; D assignment may be TRBD1 or TRBD2 (6 bases each). This CDR3 has 14 amino acids. Germline V gene sequence: CDR1 KGHSH, CDR2 LQKENI. V lost 3 bases to trimming and J lost 3 bases, with 12 bases between them. This chain's CDR3 is CASSPWGDNYEQYF. CDR3 DNA: TGTGCCAGCTCACCTTGGGGGGACAACTACGAGCAGTACTTC.

This clonotype was counted a few times. The J gene is TRBJ1-3, the V gene TRBV10-2; D perhaps matches TRBD1 (5 bases). This CDR3 has 19 residues. Per the germline V gene, CDR1 is WSHSY and CDR2 is SAAADI. Trimming removed 6 bases at V and 0 bases at J, with 24 bases between. The CDR3 DNA reads TGCGCCAGCAGGATGATCTGGGGCTCCGACGGTTTCTCTGGAAACACCATATATTTT. It specifies CASRMIWGSDGFSGNTIYF.

This clonotype was picked up many times. The genes are TRBV12-5 and TRBJ2-3; 8 positions match TRBD1. Germline CDR1 is LGHNT and CDR2 is FRNRAP. Unmatched junction bases numbered 5, after V lost 4 bases and J lost 2 bases. CDR3 length equals 15 residues. The CDR3 DNA follows: TGTGCTAGTGGTTGGGGGACAGGAGACACAGATACGCAGTATTTT. The encoded protein is CASGWGTGDTDTQYF.

A remark on this clonotype: A far larger clone is one base from this, pointing to a likely read error. J is TRBJ1-1 and V is TRBV27, with D tentatively TRBD2 (5 bases). The assigned J gene may be wrong: the sequence end matches TRBJ2-3 better. Germline-derived CDR1 and CDR2 are MNHEY and SMNVEV (reference sequence). This CDR3 has 17 amino acids. The CDR3: CASSLGGLEAGWDTQYF. The CDR3 coding sequence is TGTGCCAGCAGTCTCGGCGGTCTAGAGGCGGGTTGGGATACGCAGTATTTT.

The table lists this clonotype with many counts. The chain combines TRBV11-2 with TRBJ2-3; D unresolved. Germline lookup yields CDR1 SGHAT and CDR2 FQNNGV. V was pared by 1 base and J by 5 bases, with 10 bases between. This CDR3 spans 14 amino acids. DNA for the CDR3: TGTGCCAGCAGCTTAGTTGGGCGAGGAGATACGCAGTATTTT. It yields the protein CASSLVGRGDTQYF.

This clonotype showed up many times. This chain uses TRBV6-2 or TRBV6-3 with TRBJ2-1; D may be TRBD2 (5 bases). Trimming took 6 bases from V and 6 from J, leaving 12 bases between them. Germline V lookup: CDR1 MNHEY, CDR2 SVGEGT. This CDR3 is built from 13 residues. CDR3 sequence reads: CASRLDSTNEQFF. The CDR3, as DNA: TGTGCCAGCAGGTTGGACTCAACCAATGAGCAGTTCTTC.

The rearrangement joins TRBV19 to TRBJ2-2; D is uncertain. Germline V gives CDR1 LNHDA, CDR2 SQIVND (reference sequence). V gave up 6 bases and J gave up 5 bases, with 13 bases separating them. The CDR3 has 14 amino acids. The CDR3: CASSLDLETGELFF. The CDR3 nucleotides are TGTGCCAGTAGCCTCGACCTGGAGACCGGGGAGCTGTTTTTT.

Concerning this clonotype itself: A single base separates this from a much larger clone, so it may be a read error. This chain uses TRBV12-3 or TRBV12-4 with TRBJ2-5; D remains unclear. The CDR3 covers 12 residues. CDR3 DNA: TGTGCCGGCAGCCCCAGGCAAGAGACCCAGTACTTC. Its protein is CAGSPRQETQYF.

This clonotype was counted between two and nine times. This sequence joins TRBV2 and TRBJ1-1, with D hard to call. The germline CDR1 and CDR2 sequences are SNHLY and FYNNEI. The CDR3 is made up of 14 amino acids. The V end was cut by 1 base, the J end by 1 base, with 7 bases between. The CDR3 coding sequence is TGTGCCAGCAGTGAAGTTGTCAGGAACACTGAAGCTTTCTTT. Translating gives CASSEVVRNTEAFF.

This clonotype was observed a handful of times. CDR3 nucleotide sequence: TGCGCCAGCAGCTTGAGGAGACAAAACACCGGGGAGCTGTTTTTT. This encodes CASSLRRQNTGELFF. This chain uses TRBV5-1 with TRBJ2-2; unclear D gene. V lost 1 base and J lost 2, with 9 bases in between. Per the germline V gene, CDR1 is SGHRS and CDR2 is YFSETQ. There are 15 residues in the CDR3.

This clonotype has at least ten counts. V gene TRBV5-1 combines with J gene TRBJ2-6; D gene unclear. Trimming cost V 3 bases and J 2 bases, with 3 bases left between them. CDR1 and CDR2 from the germline V gene are SGHRS and YFSETQ. This CDR3 spans 13 amino acids. CDR3 DNA sequence: TGCGCCAGCAGCTGGACTGGGGCCAACGTCCTGACTTTC. Residues: CASSWTGANVLTF.

The V and J genes are TRBV12-3 or TRBV12-4 and TRBJ2-3; D is uncertain. CDR3 length equals 11 residues. The V end was cut by 7 bases, the J end by 5 bases, with 7 bases between. The CDR3 region is CASKVVDTQYF. The CDR3 nucleotides read TGTGCCAGCAAGGTGGTAGATACGCAGTATTTT.

This clonotype appeared many times. This chain connects TRBV12-3 or TRBV12-4 to TRBJ2-6; D assignment may be TRBD1 or TRBD2 (6 bases each). This CDR3 has 19 amino acids. With 6 bases removed from V and 0 bases from J, the gap between germline ends came to 21 bases. The CDR3 protein is CASRTTGTRILSGANVLTF. CDR3 DNA: TGTGCCAGCAGGACTACAGGGACTCGCATACTCTCTGGGGCCAACGTCCTGACTTTC.

This clonotype was detected only a few times. The CDR3 reads CASSQVPGGVSTGELFF. The CDR3, as DNA: TGCGCCAGCAGCCAAGTCCCGGGGGGCGTAAGCACCGGGGAGCTGTTTTTT. The chain carries TRBV4-3 and TRBJ2-2; perhaps TRBD2 as D (7 bases). V dropped 1 base and J dropped 4 bases, with 16 bases sitting between them. This CDR3 has 17 residues. Germline CDR1 LGHNA, CDR2 YSLEER.

The CDR3 reads CASSYPQNEQFF. The CDR3 nucleotides are TGTGCCAGCAGCTACCCACAAAATGAGCAGTTCTTC. The chain couples TRBV7-9 to TRBJ2-1, with no clear D. CDR3 length: 12 residues. The V gene's germline CDR1 is SEHNR and CDR2 FQNEAQ (reference sequence). The germline V and J ends were trimmed by 4 bases and 7 bases, with 8 bases remaining between them. The full variable domain, rest sourced from reference TRBV7-9 and TRBJ2-1, is DTGVSQNPRHKITKRGQNVTFRCDPISEHNRLYWYRQTLGQGPEFLTYFQNEAQLEKSRLLSDRFSAERPKGSFSTLEIQRTEQGDSAMYLCASSYPQNEQFFGPGTRLTVL.

This clonotype was detected only a few times. The gene calls are TRBV19 and TRBJ1-3, with a possible D match to TRBD1 (6 bases). CDR3 length: 13 residues. Trimming took 9 bases from V and 5 from J, leaving 14 bases between them. Per the germline V gene, CDR1 is LNHDA and CDR2 is SQIVND (reference sequence). The CDR3 is CASHEGGRNTIYF. In nucleotides, the CDR3 is TGTGCCAGCCATGAGGGGGGCAGAAACACCATATATTTT.

This clonotype was seen ten or more times. This chain joins TRBV28 and TRBJ2-7; D possibly corresponds to TRBD1 (6 bases). The V gene lost 6 bases and the J gene lost 6 bases, with 21 bases spanning the gap. CDR1 is MDHEN and CDR2 is SYDVKM in the germline V gene. The CDR3 is 15 amino acids. In DNA, the CDR3 is TGTGCCAGCAGCTCTATTGAATTAGACAGGCGCGAGCAGTACTTC. Translated: CASSSIELDRREQYF.

The chain joins TRBV9 to TRBJ2-1; 9 bases map to TRBD2. Germline CDR1 reads SGDLS; CDR2 reads YYNGEE. The CDR3 runs 16 residues. V dropped 0 bases and J dropped 8; count of bases not matched to a gene: 9. The CDR3 DNA reads as TGTGCCAGCAGCGTAGCTACGAGCGGGAGGTACCATGAGCAGTTCTTC. Its translation: CASSVATSGRYHEQFF.

This clonotype was picked up many times. The chain links TRBV7-9 to TRBJ2-4; 14 nucleotides match TRBD2. The CDR3 totals 17 residues. The ends lost 4 bases at V and 9 bases at J; junction bases unmatched: 11. Germline loops: CDR1 SEHNR, CDR2 FQNEAQ (reference sequence). The CDR3 DNA reads TGTGCCAGCAGCTCACCGAGACTAGCGGGAGGGCCGAGCATTCAGTACTTC. It translates to CASSSPRLAGGPSIQYF.

Comments on this clonotype: The likely explanation is a read error, given a far larger clone one base away. The CDR3 end shows no conserved phenylalanine or tryptophan, and so a read error is likely. V gene TRBV6-2 or TRBV6-3 combines with J gene TRBJ2-5; D uncertain. The CDR3 contains 13 residues. In germline, CDR1 is MNHEY, CDR2 SVGEGT. With 5 bases removed from V and 5 bases from J, the gap between germline ends came to 12 bases. The CDR3 sequence: CASSDKGHETQYL. The CDR3 DNA follows: TGTGCCAGCAGTGACAAGGGCCACGAGACCCAGTACCTC.

This clonotype was detected a few times. One end of the junction is discordant with germline, which a read error may explain. CDR3 bases: TGTGCCATCGCTGGCGGGTCCTACAATGAGCAGTCCTTC. It translates to CAIAGGSYNEQSF. The V call is TRBV10-3, the J call TRBJ2-1; possibly TRBD2 for D (5 bases). The CDR3 contains 13 residues. Germline CDR1 ENHRY, CDR2 SYGVKD.

The chain recombines TRBV11-2 with TRBJ1-2, with D unresolved. Trimming left V 5 bases short and J 3 bases short, with 19 bases between. Germline-derived CDR1 and CDR2 are SGHAT and FQNNGV. The CDR3 is 16 amino acids. This chain's CDR3 is CASSPRIDELHYGYTF. The CDR3 nucleotides read TGTGCCAGCAGCCCCCGAATAGACGAGCTCCACTATGGCTACACCTTC.